The 13 T cell receptor beta chains listed next were all sequenced from one sample in a study of T cell changes during pregnancy in multiple sclerosis. Method: immunoSEQ multiplex PCR; TCRdb's copy keeps in-frame clones and lacks some. The table lists 65,000 to 80,000 clones, approximately 92% of them singletons, with roughly 1% in the top ten. The starting material was peripheral blood, obtained in the first trimester of pregnancy. The receptors were sampled from a female donor with multiple sclerosis, enrolled in a pregnancy study.

The V and J genes are TRBV30 and TRBJ1-3; D is unresolved. Germline CDR1 and CDR2: GTSNPN and SVGIG (reference sequence). The CDR3 has 17 amino acids. V lost 0 bases to trimming and J lost 0 bases, with 15 bases between them. As DNA, the CDR3 is TGTGCCTGGAGTGTACTGACTGGCACCGTCTCTGGAAACACCATATATTTT. Encoded protein: CAWSVLTGTVSGNTIYF.

This chain uses TRBV27 with TRBJ2-7; TRBD1 matches at 7 bases. The V gene's germline CDR1 is MNHEY and CDR2 SMNVEV (reference sequence). The CDR3 runs 13 residues. The V and J ends lost 4 bases and 1 base, in that order; junction bases with no gene match: 1. The CDR3 DNA is TGTGCCAGCAGTTGGGGACAGTCCTACGAGCAGTACTTC. It is translated as CASSWGQSYEQYF.

The rearrangement joins TRBV28 to TRBJ2-4, with a possible D match to TRBD1 (5 bases). The germline V and J ends were trimmed by 6 bases and 3 bases, with 12 bases remaining between them. This CDR3 region has 14 residues. Germline V gene data show CDR1 as MDHEN and CDR2 as SYDVKM. The CDR3 region is CASSNGAVKNIQYF. The CDR3 nucleotides are TGTGCCAGCAGCAATGGGGCGGTCAAAAACATTCAGTACTTC.

This chain joins TRBV29-1 and TRBJ2-5; D not certain. Germline V gives CDR1 SQVTM, CDR2 ANQGSEA. The V and J ends lost 4 bases and 5 bases respectively, with 5 bases between them. The CDR3 length is 10 residues. The CDR3 DNA sequence: TGCAGCGTTGCGGAGGAGACCCAGTACTTC. Its protein product is CSVAEETQYF.

The chain is built from TRBV2 and TRBJ2-7; possible D gene TRBD1, 6 bases. V was trimmed by 5 bases and J by 6 bases, leaving 20 bases between them. CDR1 is SNHLY, CDR2 FYNNEI, per germline. This CDR3 is built from 15 residues. Here the CDR3 reads CASSSLLKVGGEQYF. In nucleotides, the CDR3 is TGTGCCAGCAGTTCCCTCCTGAAGGTAGGGGGCGAGCAGTACTTC. Full variable domain (rest looked up from reference TRBV2 and TRBJ2-7): EPEVTQTPSHQVTQMGQEVILRCVPISNHLYFYWYRQILGQKVEFLVSFYNNEISEKSEIFDDQFSVERPDGSNFTLKIRSTKLEDSAMYFCASSSLLKVGGEQYFGPGTRLTVT.

The J gene is TRBJ2-4, the V gene TRBV7-9, with a weak D call TRBD2 (6 bases). V lost 3 bases to trimming and J lost 3 bases, with 12 bases between them. Per the germline V gene, CDR1 is SEHNR and CDR2 is FQNEAQ (reference sequence). CDR3 length: 15 amino acids. CDR3 sequence (DNA): TGTGCCAGCAGCTTCTCCGCGGAGGGCAAAAACATTCAGTACTTC. It translates to CASSFSAEGKNIQYF.

This sequence joins TRBV9 and TRBJ1-3; 8 nucleotides line up with TRBD1. V trimming: 1 base; J trimming: 1 base; junction bases outside the gene matches: 16. This CDR3 region has 20 residues. Germline V CDR1 and CDR2: SGDLS, YYNGEE. The CDR3 region is CASSVIKRRGQGGSGNTIYF. The CDR3 nucleotides are TGTGCCAGCAGCGTAATCAAACGACGAGGACAGGGAGGGTCTGGAAACACCATATATTTT. The full variable domain, with the rest looked up from reference TRBV9 and TRBJ1-3, is DSGVTQTPKHLITATGQRVTLRCSPRSGDLSVYWYQQSLDQGLQFLIQYYNGEERAKGNILERFSAQQFPDLHSELNLSSLELGDSALYFCASSVIKRRGQGGSGNTIYFGEGSWLTVV.

The rearrangement links TRBV6-1 to TRBJ1-2; 8 positions match TRBD1. The germline gives CDR1 MNHNS, CDR2 SASEGT. V was clipped by 6 bases and J by 7 bases; unmatched bases: 10. The CDR3 contains 14 residues. In DNA, the CDR3 is TGTGCCAGCAGAGCGGACAGGGTTGGCGCTGGCTACACCTTC. Translating it yields CASRADRVGAGYTF.

Only one count was recorded for this clone. The rearrangement uses TRBV7-2 and TRBJ2-5; 8 bases fit TRBD2. CDR1 and CDR2 from the germline V gene are SGHTA and FQGNSA. V dropped 0 bases and J dropped 4; count of bases not matched to a gene: 7. The length of the CDR3 is 16 residues. The CDR3 spells CASSLARAGGGETQYF. In DNA form, the CDR3 reads TGTGCCAGCAGCTTAGCGCGGGCGGGGGGCGGAGAGACCCAGTACTTC.

This clone showed up just a few times. The V call is TRBV10-3, the J call TRBJ1-5; 9 bases are shared with TRBD1. Trimming cost V 4 bases and J 3 bases; bases outside gene matches: 1. This CDR3 comprises 14 residues. Germline loops: CDR1 ENHRY, CDR2 SYGVKD. The CDR3 region is CAISGTGDNQPQHF. The CDR3, as DNA: TGTGCCATCAGTGGGACAGGGGACAATCAGCCCCAGCATTTT.

The J gene is TRBJ2-7, the V gene TRBV5-1; TRBD2 might be the D (5 bases). This CDR3 contains 15 residues. Trimming shortened V by 0 bases and J by 0 bases, and 10 bases separated the two germline ends. CDR1 and CDR2 from the germline V gene are SGHRS and YFSETQ. The CDR3 region is CASSLARELSYEQYF. The CDR3 DNA follows: TGCGCCAGCAGCTTGGCCCGGGAACTCTCCTACGAGCAGTACTTC.

This clone was recorded a few times. Within the sample, other DNA sequences also encode this same CDR3. The V call is TRBV5-1, the J call TRBJ1-2, with TRBD1 matching 7 bases. CDR1 and CDR2 (germline): SGHRS, YFSETQ. The CDR3 is 13 residues long. The J segment lost 2 bases and the V segment lost 4 bases, leaving 2 bases of the junction unmatched. The CDR3 region has the DNA TGCGCCAGCAGCCTGGGACAGAACTATGGCTACACCTTC. Translated, it gives CASSLGQNYGYTF. Based on the CDR3 plus reference TRBV5-1 and TRBJ1-2, the full variable domain is KAGVTQTPRYLIKTRGQQVTLSCSPISGHRSVSWYQQTPGQGLQFLFEYFSETQRNKGNFPGRFSGRQFSNSRSEMNVSTLELGDSALYLCASSLGQNYGYTFGSGTRLTVV.

The V call is TRBV10-3, the J call TRBJ1-5, with a weak D call TRBD1 (5 bases). The V end was cut by 8 bases, the J end by 5 bases, with 13 bases between. The CDR3 runs 13 residues. Germline CDR1 reads ENHRY; CDR2 reads SYGVKD. The CDR3 protein is CAIRPGPDQPQHF. In nucleotides, the CDR3 is TGTGCCATCCGCCCAGGGCCCGATCAGCCCCAGCATTTT.